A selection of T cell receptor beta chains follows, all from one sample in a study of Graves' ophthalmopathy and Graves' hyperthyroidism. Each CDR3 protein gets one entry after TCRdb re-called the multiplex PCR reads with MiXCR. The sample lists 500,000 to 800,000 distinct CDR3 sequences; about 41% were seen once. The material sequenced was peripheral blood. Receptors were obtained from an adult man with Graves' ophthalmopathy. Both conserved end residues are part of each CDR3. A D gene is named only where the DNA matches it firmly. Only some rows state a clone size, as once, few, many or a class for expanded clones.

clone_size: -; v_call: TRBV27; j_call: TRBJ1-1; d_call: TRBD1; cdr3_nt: TGTGCCAGCAGTTCGATGGACAGGTCGAACACTGAAGCTTTCTTT; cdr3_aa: CASSSMDRSNTEAFF
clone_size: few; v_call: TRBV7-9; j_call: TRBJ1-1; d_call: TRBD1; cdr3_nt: TGTGCCAGCAGCTCTTACAGGGGCCCCATGAACACTGAAGCTTTCTTT; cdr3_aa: CASSSYRGPMNTEAFF
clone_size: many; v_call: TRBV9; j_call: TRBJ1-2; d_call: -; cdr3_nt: TGTGCCAGCAGCGAGACCCCCCAGGGGTCCTATGGCTACACCTTC; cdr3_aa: CASSETPQGSYGYTF
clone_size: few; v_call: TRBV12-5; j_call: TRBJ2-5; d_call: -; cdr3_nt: TGTGCTAGTGGCACTCGGGGGCCAGAGACCCAGTACTTC; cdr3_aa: CASGTRGPETQYF
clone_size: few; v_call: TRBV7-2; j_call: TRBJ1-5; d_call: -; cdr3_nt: TGCGCCAGCAGCCAAGATCGGGGGCCTAGGGATAATCAGCCCCAGCATTTT; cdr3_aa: CASSQDRGPRDNQPQHF
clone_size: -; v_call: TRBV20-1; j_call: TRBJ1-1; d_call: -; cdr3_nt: TGCAGTGCTAGAGTTCCCGGTTATAGTTGGAACACTGAAGCTTTCTTT; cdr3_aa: CSARVPGYSWNTEAFF
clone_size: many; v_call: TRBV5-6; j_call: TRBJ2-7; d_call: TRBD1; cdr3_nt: TGTGCCAGCACGGCAGGGGGAGCCTACGAGCAGTACTTC; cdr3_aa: CASTAGGAYEQYF
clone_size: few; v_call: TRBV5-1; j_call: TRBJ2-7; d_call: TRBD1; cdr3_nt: TGCGCCAGCAGCTTTGGACAGGTCCACGAGCAGTACTTC; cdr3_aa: CASSFGQVHEQYF
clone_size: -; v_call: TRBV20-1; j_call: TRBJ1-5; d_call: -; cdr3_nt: TGCAGTGCTAGCCCGGTAAGGGGGGGGAATCAGCCCCAGCATTTT; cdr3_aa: CSASPVRGGNQPQHF
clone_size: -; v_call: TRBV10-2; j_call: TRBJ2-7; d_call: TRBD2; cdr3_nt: TGCGCCAGCAGTCAACCTAGCGGGAGTCACGAGCAGTACTTC; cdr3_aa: CASSQPSGSHEQYF
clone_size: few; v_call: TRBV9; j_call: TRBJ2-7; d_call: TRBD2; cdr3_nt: TGTGCCAGCAGCCAGCCCCCTGCGGGGGCCTACGAGCAGTACTTC; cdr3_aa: CASSQPPAGAYEQYF
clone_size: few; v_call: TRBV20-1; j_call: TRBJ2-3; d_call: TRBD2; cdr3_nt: TGCAGTGCGCATCTAGCGGGAGTGACAGATACGCAGTATTTT; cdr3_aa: CSAHLAGVTDTQYF
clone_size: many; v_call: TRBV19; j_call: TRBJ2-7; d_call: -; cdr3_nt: TGTGCCAGTAGTATGATGGGGACACCCTACGAGCAGTACTTC; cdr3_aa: CASSMMGTPYEQYF
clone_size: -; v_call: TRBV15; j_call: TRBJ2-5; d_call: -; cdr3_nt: TGTGCCACCAGCAGACCCCAGGGGCACCAAGAGACCCAGTACTTC; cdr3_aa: CATSRPQGHQETQYF
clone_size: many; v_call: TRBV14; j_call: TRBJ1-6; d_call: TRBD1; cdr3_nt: TGTGCCAGCAGCCGAACAGGGGTGAGCTCCTATAATTCACCCCTCCACTTT; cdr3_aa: CASSRTGVSSYNSPLHF
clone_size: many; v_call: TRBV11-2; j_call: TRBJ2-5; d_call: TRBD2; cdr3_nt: TGTGCCAGCAGCTATAGACTAGCGGGGGTACAAGAGACCCAGTACTTC; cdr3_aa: CASSYRLAGVQETQYF
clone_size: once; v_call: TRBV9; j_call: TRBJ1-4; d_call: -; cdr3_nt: TGTGCCAGCAGCGTAGGTGTTGCAACTAATGAAAAACTGTTTTTT; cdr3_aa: CASSVGVATNEKLFF
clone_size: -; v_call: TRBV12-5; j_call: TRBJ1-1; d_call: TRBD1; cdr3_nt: TGTGCTAGTGGTTTGTGGGGGACAGGGGTGACTGAAGCTTTCTTT; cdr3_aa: CASGLWGTGVTEAFF
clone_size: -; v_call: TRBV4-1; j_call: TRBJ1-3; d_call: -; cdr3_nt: TGCGCCAGCAGCCAACCCGGGGAGGGAAACACCATATATTTT; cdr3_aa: CASSQPGEGNTIYF
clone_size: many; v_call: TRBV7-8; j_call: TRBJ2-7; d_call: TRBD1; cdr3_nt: TGTGCCAGCAGCACCCGGGGACAGGGTAATGACGAGCAGTACTTC; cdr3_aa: CASSTRGQGNDEQYF
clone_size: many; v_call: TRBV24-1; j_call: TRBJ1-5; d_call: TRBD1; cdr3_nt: TGTGCCACCAGTGATTCGACAGGGACCAATCAGCCCCAGCATTTT; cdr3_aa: CATSDSTGTNQPQHF
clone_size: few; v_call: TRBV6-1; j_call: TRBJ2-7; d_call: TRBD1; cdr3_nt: TGTGCCAGCAGTTCGCCCGGGACAGAATACTTC; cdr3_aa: CASSSPGTEYF
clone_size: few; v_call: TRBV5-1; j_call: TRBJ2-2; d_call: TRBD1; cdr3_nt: TGCGCCAGCAGAACCGGGACAGGGGTCACCGGGGAGCTGTTTTTT; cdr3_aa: CASRTGTGVTGELFF
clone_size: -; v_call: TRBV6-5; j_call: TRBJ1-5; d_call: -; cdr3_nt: TGTGCCAGCAGCCTACAGAGCAATCAGTCCCAGCATTTT; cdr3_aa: CASSLQSNQSQHF
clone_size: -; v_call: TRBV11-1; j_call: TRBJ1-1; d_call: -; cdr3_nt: TGTGCCAGCAGCTTCAGCGGGAATGCTGAAGCTTTCTTT; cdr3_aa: CASSFSGNAEAFF
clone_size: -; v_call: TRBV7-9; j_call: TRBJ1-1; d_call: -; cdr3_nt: TGTGCCAGCAGCTTAGGCTTTAGGGGTAGTGAAGCTTTCTTT; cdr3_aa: CASSLGFRGSEAFF
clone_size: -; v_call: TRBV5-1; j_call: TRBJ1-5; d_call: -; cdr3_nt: TGCGCCAGCATCTTGGGGGGCGATCAACCCCAGCATTTT; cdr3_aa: CASILGGDQPQHF
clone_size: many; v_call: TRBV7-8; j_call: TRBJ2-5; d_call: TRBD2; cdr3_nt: TGTGCCAGCAGCTTACCGCGGGGGTTGCAAGAGACCCAGTACTTC; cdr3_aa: CASSLPRGLQETQYF
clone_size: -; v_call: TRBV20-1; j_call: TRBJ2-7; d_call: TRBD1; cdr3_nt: TGCAGTGCAGGGACAGACACCTACGAGCAGTACTTC; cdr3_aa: CSAGTDTYEQYF
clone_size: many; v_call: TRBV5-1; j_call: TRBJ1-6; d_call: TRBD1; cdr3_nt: TGCGCCAGCAGATGGACAGGGGCGGATTCACCCCTCCACTTT; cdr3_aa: CASRWTGADSPLHF
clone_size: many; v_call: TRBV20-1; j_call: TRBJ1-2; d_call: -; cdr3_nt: TGCAGTGCTCGAAGGACAGAGGGGAACTATGGCTACACCTTC; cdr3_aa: CSARRTEGNYGYTF
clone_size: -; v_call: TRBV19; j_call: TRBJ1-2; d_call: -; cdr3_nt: TGTGCCAGTAGTATTGCAGTTGGGCACTATGGCTACACCTTC; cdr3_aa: CASSIAVGHYGYTF
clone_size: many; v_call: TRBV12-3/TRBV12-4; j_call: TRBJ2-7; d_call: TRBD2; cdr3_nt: TGTGCCAGCAGTTTAATGGCCGGGAGGGGTTACGAGCAGTACTTC; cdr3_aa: CASSLMAGRGYEQYF